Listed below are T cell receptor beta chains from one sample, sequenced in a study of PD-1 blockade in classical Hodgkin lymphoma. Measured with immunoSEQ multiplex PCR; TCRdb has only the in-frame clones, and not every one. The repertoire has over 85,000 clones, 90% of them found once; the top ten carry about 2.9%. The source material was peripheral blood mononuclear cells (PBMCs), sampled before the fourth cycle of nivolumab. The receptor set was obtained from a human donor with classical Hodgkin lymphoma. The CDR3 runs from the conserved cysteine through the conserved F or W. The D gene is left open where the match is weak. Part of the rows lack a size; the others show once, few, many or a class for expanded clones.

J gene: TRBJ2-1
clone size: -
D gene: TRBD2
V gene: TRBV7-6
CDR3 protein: CASTSRGAYNEQFF
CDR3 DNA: TGTGCCAGCACCTCCCGGGGGGCCTACAATGAGCAGTTCTTC

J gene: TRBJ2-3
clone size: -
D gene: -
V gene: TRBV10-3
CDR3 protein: CAISDLQAGTDTQYF
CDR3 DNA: TGTGCCATCAGTGATTTGCAGGCGGGAACAGATACGCAGTATTTT

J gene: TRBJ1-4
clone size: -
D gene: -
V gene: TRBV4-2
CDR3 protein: CASSQESNADNGRKLFF
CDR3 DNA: TGTGCCAGCAGCCAAGAAAGTAATGCGGACAACGGACGAAAACTGTTTTTT

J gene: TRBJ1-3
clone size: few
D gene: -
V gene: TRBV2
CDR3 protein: CASSDGNTIYF
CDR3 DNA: TGTGCCTCCTCCGATGGAAACACCATATATTTT

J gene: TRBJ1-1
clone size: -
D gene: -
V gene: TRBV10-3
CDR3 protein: CAISESRSSEAFF
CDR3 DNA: TGTGCCATCAGTGAGTCCCGAAGCAGCGAGGCTTTCTTT

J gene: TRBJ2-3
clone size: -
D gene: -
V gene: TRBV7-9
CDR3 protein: CASSLVLVGTDTQYF
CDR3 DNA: TGTGCCAGCAGCTTAGTATTAGTGGGCACAGATACGCAGTATTTT

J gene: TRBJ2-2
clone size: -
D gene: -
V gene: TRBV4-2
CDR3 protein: CASSQVVALTGELFF
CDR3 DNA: TGTGCCAGCAGCCAAGTGGTGGCTCTAACCGGGGAGCTGTTTTTT

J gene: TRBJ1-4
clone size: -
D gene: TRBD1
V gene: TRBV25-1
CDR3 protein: CASDREGEKLFF
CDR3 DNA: TGTGCCAGCGACAGGGAAGGCGAAAAACTGTTTTTT

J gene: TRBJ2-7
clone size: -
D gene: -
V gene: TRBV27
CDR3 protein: CATSGGAYSGEQYF
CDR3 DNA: TGTGCCACTTCAGGGGGGGCCTATTCGGGCGAGCAGTACTTC

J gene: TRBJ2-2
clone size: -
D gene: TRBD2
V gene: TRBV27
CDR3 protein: CASRPSGSGELFF
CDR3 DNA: TGTGCCAGCAGACCTAGCGGGTCCGGGGAGCTGTTTTTT

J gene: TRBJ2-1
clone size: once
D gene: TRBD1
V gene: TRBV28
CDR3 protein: CASTPGQRNYNEQFF
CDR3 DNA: TGTGCCAGCACCCCGGGACAGAGAAACTACAATGAGCAGTTCTTC

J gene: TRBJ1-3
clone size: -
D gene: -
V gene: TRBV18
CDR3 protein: CASSRVGPGNTIYF
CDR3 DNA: TGTGCCAGCTCACGGGTGGGGCCCGGAAACACCATATATTTT

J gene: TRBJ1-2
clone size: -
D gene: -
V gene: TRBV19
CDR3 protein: CASSIDRSNRRGYTF
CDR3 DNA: TGTGCCAGTAGTATTGATCGGAGTAACAGGAGGGGCTACACCTTC

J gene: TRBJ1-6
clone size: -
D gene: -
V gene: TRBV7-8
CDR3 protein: CASSPHRLNNNSPLHF
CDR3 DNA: TGTGCCAGCAGCCCGCACCGATTAAACAATAATTCACCCCTCCACTTT

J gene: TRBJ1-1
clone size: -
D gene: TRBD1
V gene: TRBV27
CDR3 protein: CASSLAPPLTGKNTEAFF
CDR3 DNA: TGTGCCAGCAGTTTAGCCCCACCCCTGACAGGGAAGAACACTGAAGCTTTCTTT

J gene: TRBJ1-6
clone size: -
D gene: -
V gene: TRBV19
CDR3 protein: CASRPMTGNYNSPLHF
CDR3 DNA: TGTGCCAGCAGACCAATGACAGGAAACTATAATTCACCCCTCCACTTT

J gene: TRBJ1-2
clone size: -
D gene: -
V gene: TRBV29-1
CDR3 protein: CSVRVSTYGYTF
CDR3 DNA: TGCAGCGTTCGTGTCAGTACCTATGGCTACACCTTC

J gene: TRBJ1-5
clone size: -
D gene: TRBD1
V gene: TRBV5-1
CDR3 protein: CASSLGTGLNFFSNQPQHF
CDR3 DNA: TGCGCCAGCAGCTTGGGGACAGGACTCAATTTTTTTAGCAATCAGCCCCAGCATTTT

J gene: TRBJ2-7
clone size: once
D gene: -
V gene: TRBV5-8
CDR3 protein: CASSSQARGGF
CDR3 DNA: TGTGCCAGCAGCTCCCAAGCCCGGGGAGGCTTC

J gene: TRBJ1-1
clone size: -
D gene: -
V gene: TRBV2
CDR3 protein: CASSATQAGDTEAFF
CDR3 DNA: TGTGCCAGCAGTGCGACGCAGGCGGGGGACACTGAAGCTTTCTTT

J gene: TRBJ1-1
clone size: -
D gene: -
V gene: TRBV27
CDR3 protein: CASKDRFGTEAFF
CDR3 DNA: TGTGCCAGCAAAGACAGGTTTGGTACTGAAGCTTTCTTT

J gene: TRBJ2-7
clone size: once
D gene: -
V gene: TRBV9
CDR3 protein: CASSDGGTPAYEQYF
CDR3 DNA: TGTGCCAGCAGCGACGGAGGGACACCCGCCTACGAGCAGTACTTC

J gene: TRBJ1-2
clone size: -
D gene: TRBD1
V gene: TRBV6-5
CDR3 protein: CASSYRGLVAGYTF
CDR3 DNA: TGTGCCAGCAGTTACAGGGGGCTCGTAGCTGGCTACACCTTC

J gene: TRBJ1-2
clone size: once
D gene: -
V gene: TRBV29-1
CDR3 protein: CSVGQASAFGYTF
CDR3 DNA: TGCAGCGTTGGACAAGCCTCAGCCTTCGGCTACACCTTC

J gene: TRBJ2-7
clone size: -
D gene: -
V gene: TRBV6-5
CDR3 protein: CASSYGALYRSYEQYF
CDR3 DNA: TGTGCCAGCAGTTACGGCGCCCTGTACCGCTCCTACGAGCAGTACTTC

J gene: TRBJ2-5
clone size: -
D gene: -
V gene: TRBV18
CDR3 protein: CASSPPGLQETQYF
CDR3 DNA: TGTGCCAGCTCACCACCAGGGTTACAAGAGACCCAGTACTTC

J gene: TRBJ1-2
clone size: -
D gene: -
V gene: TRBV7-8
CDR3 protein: CASSLVMVGGNYGYTF
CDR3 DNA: TGTGCCAGCAGCTTAGTGATGGTTGGGGGGAACTATGGCTACACCTTC

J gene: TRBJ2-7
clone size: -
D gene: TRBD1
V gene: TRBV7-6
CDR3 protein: CASSLGTPGQGKEQYF
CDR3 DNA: TGTGCCAGCAGCTTAGGTACCCCGGGACAGGGGAAAGAGCAGTACTTC

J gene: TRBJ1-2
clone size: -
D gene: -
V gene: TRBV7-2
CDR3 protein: CASRGPLGRSDYGYTF
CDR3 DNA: TGTGCCAGCAGAGGGCCGTTAGGGAGGTCGGACTATGGCTACACCTTC

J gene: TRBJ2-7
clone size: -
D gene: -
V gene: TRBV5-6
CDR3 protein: CASRRTGTYEQYF
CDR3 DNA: TGTGCCAGCAGACGAACGGGGACTTACGAGCAGTACTTC

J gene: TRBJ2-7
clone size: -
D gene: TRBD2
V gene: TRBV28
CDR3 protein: CASSLWLGTTYEQYF
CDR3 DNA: TGTGCCAGCAGTTTATGGCTCGGGACTACGTACGAGCAGTACTTC

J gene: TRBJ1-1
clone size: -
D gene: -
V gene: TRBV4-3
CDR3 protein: CASSQALRGTEAFF
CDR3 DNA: TGCGCCAGCAGCCAGGCGTTACGGGGGACTGAAGCTTTCTTT

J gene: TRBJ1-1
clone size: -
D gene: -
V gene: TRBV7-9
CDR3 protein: CASSSPSGAPEAFF
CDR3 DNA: TGTGCCAGCAGCTCCCCTTCAGGGGCGCCTGAAGCTTTCTTT

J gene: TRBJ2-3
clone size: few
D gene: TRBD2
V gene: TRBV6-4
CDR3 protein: CASRGSGGDGDTQYF
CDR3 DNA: TGTGCCAGCAGAGGAAGCGGGGGGGATGGAGATACGCAGTATTTT

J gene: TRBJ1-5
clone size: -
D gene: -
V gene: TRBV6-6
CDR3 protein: CASSPWEGTQPQHF
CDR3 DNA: TGTGCCAGCAGTCCCTGGGAGGGAACTCAGCCCCAGCATTTT

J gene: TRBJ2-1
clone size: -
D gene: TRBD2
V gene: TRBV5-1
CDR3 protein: CASSRTSGEPNEQFF
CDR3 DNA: TGCGCCAGCAGCAGGACTAGCGGGGAACCCAATGAGCAGTTCTTC

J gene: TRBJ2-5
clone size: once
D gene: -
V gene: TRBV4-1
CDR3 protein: CASSQDGLLQETQYF
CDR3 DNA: TGCGCCAGCAGCCAAGATGGACTACTCCAAGAGACCCAGTACTTC

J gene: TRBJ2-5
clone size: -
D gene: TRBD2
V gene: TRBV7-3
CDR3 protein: CASSPYTSGGNQETQYF
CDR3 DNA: TGTGCCAGCAGCCCCTACACTAGCGGGGGGAATCAAGAGACCCAGTACTTC

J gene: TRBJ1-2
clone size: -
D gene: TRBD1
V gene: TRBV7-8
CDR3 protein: CASSPGDGTGNGYTF
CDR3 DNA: TGTGCCAGCAGCCCCGGCGACGGGACAGGGAATGGCTACACCTTC

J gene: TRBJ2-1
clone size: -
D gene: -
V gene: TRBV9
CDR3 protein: CASSEASYNEQFF
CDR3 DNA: TGTGCCAGCAGCGAGGCCTCCTACAATGAGCAGTTCTTC

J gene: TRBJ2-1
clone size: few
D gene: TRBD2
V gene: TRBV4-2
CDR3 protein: CASRGGANNEQFF
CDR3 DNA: TGTGCCAGCCGCGGGGGGGCCAACAATGAGCAGTTCTTC

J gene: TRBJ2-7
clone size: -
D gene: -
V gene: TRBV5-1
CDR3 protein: CASRPYGGAGYEQYF
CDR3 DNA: TGCGCCAGCAGACCGTACGGGGGCGCAGGTTACGAGCAGTACTTC

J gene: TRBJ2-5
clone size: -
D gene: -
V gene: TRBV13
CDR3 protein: CASSPEAGPQETQYF
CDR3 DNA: TGTGCCAGCAGCCCCGAGGCGGGTCCCCAAGAGACCCAGTACTTC

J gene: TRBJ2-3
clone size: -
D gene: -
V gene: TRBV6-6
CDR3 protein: CASSERDTQYF
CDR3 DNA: TGTGCCAGCAGTGAGAGGGATACGCAGTATTTT

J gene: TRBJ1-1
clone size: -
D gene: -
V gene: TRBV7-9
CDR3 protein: CASSWGTEAFF
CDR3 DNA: TGTGCCAGCAGCTGGGGGACTGAAGCTTTCTTT

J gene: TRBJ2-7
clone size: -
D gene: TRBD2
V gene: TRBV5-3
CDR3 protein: CARSTDATSGEIREQYF
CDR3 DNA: TGTGCCAGAAGCACAGATGCGACTAGCGGGGAAATACGCGAGCAGTACTTC

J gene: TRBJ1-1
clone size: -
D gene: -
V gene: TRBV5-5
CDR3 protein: CASSPAGRSNTEAFF
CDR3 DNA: TGTGCCAGCAGCCCGGCGGGACGCTCGAACACTGAAGCTTTCTTT

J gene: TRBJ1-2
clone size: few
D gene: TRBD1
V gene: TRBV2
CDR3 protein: CASSRTGDGYTF
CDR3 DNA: TGTGCCAGCAGTCGGACAGGGGATGGCTACACCTTC

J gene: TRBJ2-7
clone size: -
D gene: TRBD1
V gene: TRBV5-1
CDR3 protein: CASSLAGVTGYIYEQYF
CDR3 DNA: TGCGCCAGCAGCTTGGCCGGCGTGACAGGGTATATCTACGAGCAGTACTTC

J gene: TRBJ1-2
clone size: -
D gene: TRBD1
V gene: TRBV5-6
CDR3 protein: CASSLIRGFGYTF
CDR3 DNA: TGTGCCAGCAGCTTGATCAGGGGGTTTGGCTACACCTTC

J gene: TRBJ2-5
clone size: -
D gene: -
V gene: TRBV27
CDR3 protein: CASREQGEGTQYF
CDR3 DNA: TGTGCCAGCAGGGAACAGGGGGAGGGTACCCAGTACTTC

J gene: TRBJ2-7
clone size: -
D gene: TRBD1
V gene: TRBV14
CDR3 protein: CATESDRGYEQYF
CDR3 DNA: TGTGCCACGGAATCGGACAGGGGCTACGAGCAGTACTTC